This T cell receptor (beta chain) was captured in a study of T cell changes during pregnancy in multiple sclerosis. Assay: immunoSEQ multiplex PCR; the TCRdb copy retains only in-frame clones and omits some. Of fewer than 50,000 clones in the sample, roughly 91% were seen once. Sequences were derived from CD4+ T cells from peripheral blood mononuclear cells, sampled in the first trimester of pregnancy. This sequence was found in a female donor with multiple sclerosis, enrolled in a pregnancy study.

The CDR3 reads CASRADRLNTEAFF. The CDR3 DNA follows: TGTGCCAGCAGGGCGGACAGATTGAACACTGAAGCTTTCTTT. V is TRBV5-4 and J is TRBJ1-1; perhaps TRBD1 as D (6 bases). With 5 bases removed from V and 0 bases from J, the gap between germline ends came to 11 bases. This CDR3 comprises 14 residues. The germline CDR1 and CDR2 sequences are SGHNT and YYREEE (reference sequence).